The sequence of this T cell receptor (beta chain) was determined in a study of shared clonotypes between healthy human individuals. The CDR3 sequence is 15 residues long. Trimming stripped 8 bases from V and 0 bases from J, with 13 bases between. The germline V gene encodes CDR1 MGHDK and CDR2 SYGVNS. Per sorted-subset replicate PCR, input was approximately 200 ng DNA, representing around 29,000 T cell genomes. In the original analysis: For the immunoSEQ data, sequences were junction-only without quality scores, so filtering differed. The repertoire was sequenced with immunoSEQ multiplex PCR; TCRdb's copy has only in-frame clones and lacks some. V, J and clone size are those of that table, while D and trimming were read from the DNA. The profile shows approximately 2.5 million clones, more than 90% of them singletons.

The chain joins TRBV25-1 to TRBJ2-2; TRBD2 might be the D (5 bases). Sequencing was done on a sample of naive CD4+ T cells sorted from blood. Subset reported: CD45RA+ positively selected. The source is a man younger than 35 in good health. The CDR3 here is CASGKGGSNTGELFF. As DNA, the CDR3 is TGTGCCAGCGGAAAGGGCGGGTCGAACACCGGGGAGCTGTTTTTT.